The 8 T cell receptor beta chains given below trace back to one sample, sequenced in a study of blood T cell repertoires in COVID-19. Sequenced by immunoSEQ multiplex PCR; TCRdb stores in-frame clones only, minus some. In the table there are roughly 140,000 clones, roughly 80% of which are singletons. The sequencing sample was made of peripheral blood. All receptors derive from a man aged 65 to 79 with acute or convalescent COVID-19.

The chain has TRBV7-6 and TRBJ2-5; weak D call: TRBD2 (5 bases). The CDR3 totals 17 residues. Per the germline V gene, CDR1 is SGHVS and CDR2 is FNYEAQ. Trimming removed 2 bases at V and 0 bases at J, with 16 bases between. DNA for the CDR3: TGTGCCAGCAGCTTAATTTTAGGATCGACTAACCAAGAGACCCAGTACTTC. Translating it yields CASSLILGSTNQETQYF.

The genes are TRBV6-5 and TRBJ1-3, with D possibly being TRBD1 (6 bases). The germline CDR1 and CDR2 sequences are MNHEY and SVGAGI. Deletions cut 7 bases from V and 3 bases from J, with 13 bases between. The CDR3 runs to 14 residues. Written as DNA, the CDR3 is TGTGCCAGCACACAGGGATCTTTTGGAAACACCATATATTTT. As protein: CASTQGSFGNTIYF.

V usage is TRBV9 and J usage is TRBJ1-2; D gene unclear. V was cut by 6 bases and J by 7 bases, with 10 bases left in between. The CDR3 sequence is 11 residues long. Per the germline V gene, CDR1 is SGDLS and CDR2 is YYNGEE. The CDR3 nucleotides read TGTGCCAGCACCCGACAAGGTGGCTACACCTTC. Protein product: CASTRQGGYTF.

This sequence joins TRBV6-5 and TRBJ1-1; D is undetermined. V dropped 6 bases and J dropped 2 bases, with 10 bases sitting between them. CDR1 MNHEY and CDR2 SVGAGI come from the germline V gene. The CDR3 is made up of 13 amino acids. The CDR3, as DNA: TGTGCCAGCAGGGTTAGAATTAACACTGAAGCTTTCTTT. Protein sequence: CASRVRINTEAFF.

V usage is TRBV11-2 and J usage is TRBJ2-1, with 12 bases aligning to TRBD2. Per germline, CDR1 SGHAT and CDR2 FQNNGV. Trimming at V came to 5 bases and at J to 11 bases, leaving 7 bases not matched to a gene. The CDR3 contains 14 residues. The CDR3 loop reads CASSRLAGVFKQFF. CDR3 coding DNA: TGTGCCAGCAGCCGACTAGCGGGAGTGTTTAAGCAGTTCTTC.

The genes are TRBV10-3 and TRBJ1-6, with 9 bases matching TRBD1. CDR1 is ENHRY and CDR2 is SYGVKD in the germline V gene. The CDR3 consists of 19 residues. V trimming: 4 bases; J trimming: 0 bases; junction bases outside the gene matches: 10. The CDR3 sequence: CAISGSLDRGISYNSPLHF. The CDR3 DNA follows: TGTGCCATCAGTGGATCACTCGACAGGGGGATCTCCTATAATTCACCCCTCCACTTT.

Regarding this clone: A junction boundary mismatches the germline segment, possibly from a read error. The chain is built from TRBV3-1 (or the pseudogene TRBV3-2) and TRBJ2-1; a possible D gene is TRBD2 (6 bases). In germline, CDR1 is LGHDT, CDR2 YNNKEL (reference sequence). The CDR3 spans 16 residues. In nucleotides, the CDR3 is TGTACCAGCAGCCCCCGGACTATTCAGTCCTACAATGAGCAGTTCTTC. Residues: CTSSPRTIQSYNEQFF.

This rearrangement joins TRBV21-1 to TRBJ2-3; TRBD2, as called in the table, went unchecked against the DNA. TRBV21-1 is marked as a pseudogene. The CDR3 totals 15 residues. The CDR3 protein is CATQGGLAGADTQYF. The CDR3 coding sequence is TGTGCCACCCAAGGGGGACTAGCGGGAGCAGATACGCAGTATTTT.